This T cell receptor beta chain is drawn from a study of control samples from healthy donors and cancer patients. TCRdb's copy holds only in-frame clones and misses some; the assay was immunoSEQ multiplex PCR. The table has over 40,000 clones, 85% to 90% seen once. This clone has just a few counts. Germline loops: CDR1 SGHTA, CDR2 FQGTGA. The CDR3 has 15 amino acids. Trimming stripped 4 bases from V and 2 bases from J, with 13 bases between. Input material: PBMCs. The V and J genes are TRBV7-3 and TRBJ2-3, with a weak D call TRBD2 (6 bases). This TCR was recovered from a man aged 50 to 60 with head and neck cancer. The CDR3 region is CASSSGGTNTDTQYF. The DNA of the CDR3 is TGTGCCAGCAGCTCTGGAGGGACGAACACAGATACGCAGTATTTT.